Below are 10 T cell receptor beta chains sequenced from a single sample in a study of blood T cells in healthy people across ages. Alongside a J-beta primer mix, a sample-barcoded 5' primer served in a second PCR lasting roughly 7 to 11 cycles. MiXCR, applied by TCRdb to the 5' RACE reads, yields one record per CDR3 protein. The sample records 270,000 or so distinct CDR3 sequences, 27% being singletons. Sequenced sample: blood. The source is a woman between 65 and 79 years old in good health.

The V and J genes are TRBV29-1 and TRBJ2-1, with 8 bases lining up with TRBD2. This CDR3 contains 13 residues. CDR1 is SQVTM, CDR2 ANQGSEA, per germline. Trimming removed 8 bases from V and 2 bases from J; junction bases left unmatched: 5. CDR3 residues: CSLLAGPYNEQFF. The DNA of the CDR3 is TGCAGCCTCTTAGCGGGACCCTACAATGAGCAGTTCTTC.

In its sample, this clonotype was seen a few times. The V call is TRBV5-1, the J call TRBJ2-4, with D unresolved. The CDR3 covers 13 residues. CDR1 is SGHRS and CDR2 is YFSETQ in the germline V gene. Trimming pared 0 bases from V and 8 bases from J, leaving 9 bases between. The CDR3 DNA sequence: TGCGCCAGCAGCTTGGTCGGCGGAGACATTCAGTACTTC. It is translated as CASSLVGGDIQYF.

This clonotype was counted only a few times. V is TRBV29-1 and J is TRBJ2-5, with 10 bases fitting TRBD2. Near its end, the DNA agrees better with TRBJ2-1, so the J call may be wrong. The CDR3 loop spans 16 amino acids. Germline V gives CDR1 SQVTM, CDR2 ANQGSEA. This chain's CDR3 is CSVEDGSSGRNFEQFF. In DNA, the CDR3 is TGCAGCGTTGAAGATGGGAGTAGCGGGAGGAATTTTGAGCAGTTCTTC.

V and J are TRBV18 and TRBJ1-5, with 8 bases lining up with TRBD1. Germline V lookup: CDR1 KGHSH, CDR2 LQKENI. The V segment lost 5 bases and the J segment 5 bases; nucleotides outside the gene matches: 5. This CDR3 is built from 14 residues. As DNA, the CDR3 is TGTGCCAGCTCAGCGACAGGGGTGGATCAGCCCCAGCATTTT. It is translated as CASSATGVDQPQHF. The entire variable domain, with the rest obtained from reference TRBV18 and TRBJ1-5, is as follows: NAGVMQNPRHLVRRRGQEARLRCSPMKGHSHVYWYRQLPEEGLKFMVYLQKENIIDESGMPKERFSAEFPKEGPSILRIQQVVRGDSAAYFCASSATGVDQPQHFGDGTRLSIL.

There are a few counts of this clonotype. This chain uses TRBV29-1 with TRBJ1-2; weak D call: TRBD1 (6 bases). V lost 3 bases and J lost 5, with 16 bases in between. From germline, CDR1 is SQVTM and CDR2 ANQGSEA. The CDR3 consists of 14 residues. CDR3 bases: TGCAGCGTTGAGGCCACAGGGTTCGGATATGGCTACACCTTC. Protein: CSVEATGFGYGYTF.

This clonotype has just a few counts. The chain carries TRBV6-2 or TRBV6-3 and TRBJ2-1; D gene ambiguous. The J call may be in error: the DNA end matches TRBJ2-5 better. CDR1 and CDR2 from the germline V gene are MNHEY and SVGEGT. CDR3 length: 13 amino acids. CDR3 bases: TGTGCCAGCAATGCTGGTGGGATAGGGACCCAGTACTTC. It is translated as CASNAGGIGTQYF.

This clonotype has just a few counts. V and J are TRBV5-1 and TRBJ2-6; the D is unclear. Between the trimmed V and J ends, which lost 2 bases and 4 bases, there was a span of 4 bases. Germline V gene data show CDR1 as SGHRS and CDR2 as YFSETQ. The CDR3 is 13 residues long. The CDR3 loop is CASSFGGANVLTF. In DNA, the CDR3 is TGCGCCAGCAGCTTCGGGGGGGCCAACGTCCTGACTTTC.

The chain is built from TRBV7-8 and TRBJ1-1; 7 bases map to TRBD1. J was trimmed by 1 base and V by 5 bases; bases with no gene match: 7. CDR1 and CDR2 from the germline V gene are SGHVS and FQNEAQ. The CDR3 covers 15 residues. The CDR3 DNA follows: TGTGCCAGCAGCCCCAGACAGGGCCCGAACACTGAAGCTTTCTTT. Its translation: CASSPRQGPNTEAFF.

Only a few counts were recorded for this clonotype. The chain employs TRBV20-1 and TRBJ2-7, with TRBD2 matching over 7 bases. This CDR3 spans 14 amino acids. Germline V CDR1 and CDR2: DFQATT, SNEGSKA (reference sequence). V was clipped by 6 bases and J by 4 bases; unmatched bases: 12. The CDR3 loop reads CSAEARGVTYEQYF. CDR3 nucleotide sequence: TGCAGTGCCGAAGCCCGGGGGGTAACGTACGAGCAGTACTTC.

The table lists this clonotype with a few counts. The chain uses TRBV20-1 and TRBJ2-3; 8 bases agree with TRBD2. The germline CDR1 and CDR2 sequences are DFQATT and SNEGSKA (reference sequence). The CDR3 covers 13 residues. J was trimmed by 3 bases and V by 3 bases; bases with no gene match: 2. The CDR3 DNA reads TGCAGTGCTAGCTTAGCGGGAACAGATACGCAGTATTTT. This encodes CSASLAGTDTQYF.